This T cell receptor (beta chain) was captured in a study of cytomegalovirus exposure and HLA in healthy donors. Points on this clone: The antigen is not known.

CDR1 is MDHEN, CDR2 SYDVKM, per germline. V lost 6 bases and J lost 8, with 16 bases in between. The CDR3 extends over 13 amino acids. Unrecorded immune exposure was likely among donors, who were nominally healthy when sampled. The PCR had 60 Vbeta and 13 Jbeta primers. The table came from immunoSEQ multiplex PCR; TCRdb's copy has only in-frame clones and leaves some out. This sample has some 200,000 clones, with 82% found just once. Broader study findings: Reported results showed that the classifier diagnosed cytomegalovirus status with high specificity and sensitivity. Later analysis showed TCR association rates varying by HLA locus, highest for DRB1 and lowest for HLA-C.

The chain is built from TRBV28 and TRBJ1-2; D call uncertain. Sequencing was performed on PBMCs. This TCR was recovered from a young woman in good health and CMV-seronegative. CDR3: CASRPPRGLGYTF. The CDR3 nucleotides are TGTGCCAGCAGACCCCCAAGAGGGCTCGGCTACACCTTC.